These 30 T cell receptor beta chains share one sample of origin, sequenced in a study of CD8 T cells in Susac syndrome. Reverse transcription of roughly 0.5 to 1 ug RNA used random hexamers. MiXCR, run by TCRdb on the immunoSEQ multiplex PCR reads, gives a single entry per CDR3 protein. The profile shows about 210,000 distinct CDR3 sequences, about 95% of them singletons. Material for sequencing was CD4+ T cells from PBMCs. Receptors were obtained from a human donor with multiple sclerosis.

J is TRBJ1-4 and V is TRBV9, with D possibly being TRBD1 (5 bases). The CDR3 runs 15 residues. CDR1 and CDR2 (germline): SGDLS, YYNGEE. V gave up 0 bases and J gave up 10 bases, with 16 bases separating them. The DNA of the CDR3 is TGTGCCAGCAGCGTAGAGGCGCGGGGCGGGGGAAAACTGTTTTTT. Protein product: CASSVEARGGGKLFF. Variable domain in full (rest from reference TRBV9 and TRBJ1-4): DSGVTQTPKHLITATGQRVTLRCSPRSGDLSVYWYQQSLDQGLQFLIQYYNGEERAKGNILERFSAQQFPDLHSELNLSSLELGDSALYFCASSVEARGGGKLFFGSGTQLSVL.

The chain links TRBV27 to TRBJ1-3, with D hard to call. This CDR3 region has 16 residues. Germline V CDR1 and CDR2: MNHEY, SMNVEV (reference sequence). V was cut by 0 bases and J by 3 bases, with 12 bases left in between. The CDR3 coding sequence is TGTGCCAGCAGTTTATCGTGGCCGTCCTTTGGAAACACCATATATTTT. Its translation: CASSLSWPSFGNTIYF.

V usage is TRBV28 and J usage is TRBJ2-7; D is possibly TRBD2 (5 bases). V dropped 10 bases and J dropped 5 bases, with 15 bases sitting between them. The CDR3 totals 12 residues. Germline assignment: CDR1 MDHEN and CDR2 SYDVKM. The chain's CDR3 is CATLARGDEQYF. For the CDR3, the DNA is TGTGCCACCCTAGCCCGGGGTGACGAGCAGTACTTC.

V gene TRBV27 combines with J gene TRBJ1-1; no definite D call. The CDR3 extends over 14 amino acids. Trimming took off 5 bases at V and 0 bases at J, with 10 bases between the two ends. Germline values: CDR1 MNHEY, CDR2 SMNVEV (reference sequence). DNA for the CDR3: TGTGCCAGCAGTCCCGGCCTAATGAACACTGAAGCTTTCTTT. Protein sequence: CASSPGLMNTEAFF.

The rearrangement joins TRBV24-1 to TRBJ2-7; 7 bases line up with TRBD1. V was pared by 4 bases and J by 8 bases, with 13 bases of the junction left unmatched. The CDR3 is 15 amino acids. CDR1 and CDR2 from the germline V gene are KGHDR and SFDVKD. The CDR3: CATSDGQDNTGKQYF. DNA of the CDR3: TGTGCCACCAGTGACGGACAGGATAATACGGGAAAGCAGTACTTC.

The V call is TRBV2, the J call TRBJ2-1, with TRBD2 identical over 9 bases. This CDR3 has 12 residues. Germline assignment: CDR1 SNHLY and CDR2 FYNNEI. With V trimmed by 3 bases and J by 13 bases, 4 bases remained unmatched. The CDR3 loop reads CASSERGGGQFF. The CDR3, as DNA: TGTGCCAGCAGTGAGCGCGGGGGGGGCCAGTTCTTC. The complete variable domain, with remaining parts taken from reference TRBV2 and TRBJ2-1, reads EPEVTQTPSHQVTQMGQEVILRCVPISNHLYFYWYRQILGQKVEFLVSFYNNEISEKSEIFDDQFSVERPDGSNFTLKIRSTKLEDSAMYFCASSERGGGQFFGPGTRLTVL.

This chain connects TRBV6-6 to TRBJ2-5, with a weak D call TRBD1 (5 bases). Between the trimmed V and J ends, which lost 4 bases and 5 bases, there was a span of 17 bases. CDR1 and CDR2 (germline): MNHNY, SVGAGI (reference sequence). This CDR3 has 15 residues. CDR3 region: CASSSPTVGEETQYF. In DNA form, the CDR3 reads TGTGCCAGCAGTTCCCCGACAGTAGGAGAGGAGACCCAGTACTTC.

This rearrangement joins TRBV5-6 to TRBJ2-1, with 7 nucleotides matching TRBD2. The germline V gene encodes CDR1 SGHDT and CDR2 YYEEEE. V lost 3 bases to trimming and J lost 7 bases; unmatched junction nucleotides: 16. This CDR3 region has 17 residues. CDR3 sequence reads: CASSSLLSGKTDNEQFF. CDR3 nucleotides: TGTGCCAGCAGCTCCCTTCTGAGCGGGAAGACGGATAATGAGCAGTTCTTC. The whole variable domain, filled in from reference TRBV5-6 and TRBJ2-1, reads DAGVTQSPTHLIKTRGQQVTLRCSPKSGHDTVSWYQQALGQGPQFIFQYYEEEERQRGNFPDRFSGHQFPNYSSELNVNALLLGDSALYLCASSSLLSGKTDNEQFFGPGTRLTVL.

This clonotype was recorded once. This chain links TRBV7-3 with TRBJ2-1; 13 nucleotides agree with TRBD2. CDR3 length equals 17 residues. The germline V gene encodes CDR1 SGHTA and CDR2 FQGTGA. Trimming removed 2 bases from V and 6 bases from J; junction bases left unmatched: 7. CDR3 region: CASSLAGGLAGSNEQFF. DNA for the CDR3: TGTGCCAGCAGCTTAGCCGGGGGACTAGCGGGGTCCAATGAGCAGTTCTTC.

The CDR3 region is CASSVSGQPGQETQYF. The CDR3 bases are TGTGCCAGCAGTGTGTCCGGCCAACCGGGCCAGGAGACCCAGTACTTC. The rearrangement uses TRBV2 and TRBJ2-5; D ambiguous. Germline CDR1 reads SNHLY; CDR2 reads FYNNEI. The CDR3 is 16 residues long. Trimming took 4 bases from V and 5 from J, leaving 20 bases between them.

About this clonotype: The CDR3 does not close with the conserved phenylalanine or tryptophan, likely indicating a read error. The limits of the CDR3 on the DNA are not certain, so only TCRdb's listed CDR3 is given. V usage is TRBV30 and J usage is TRBJ1-2; TRBD1 is the table's D call, not checked against the DNA. The CDR3 is 11 amino acids long, termini counted. Germline CDR1 GTSNPN, CDR2 SVGIG (reference sequence). The CDR3 loop reads CAWEDRGRSSI.

The rearrangement joins TRBV29-1 to TRBJ1-2; TRBD1 is a possible D gene (5 bases). Germline V lookup: CDR1 SQVTM, CDR2 ANQGSEA. This CDR3 region has 13 residues. The V and J ends lost 7 bases and 0 bases respectively, with 12 bases between them. The DNA for the CDR3 is TGCAGCGCCCCGGGACTTACTAACTATGGCTACACCTTC. It translates to CSAPGLTNYGYTF.

The gene calls are TRBV3-1 and TRBJ1-1; D ambiguous. V lost 7 bases and J lost 1, with 16 bases in between. CDR1 and CDR2 from the germline V gene are LGHDT and YNNKEL (reference sequence). The CDR3 is made up of 15 amino acids. This CDR3 is CASNDGGRRNTEAFF. CDR3 DNA sequence: TGTGCCAGCAACGACGGTGGCAGAAGGAACACTGAAGCTTTCTTT.

The V gene is TRBV4-2, the J gene TRBJ2-1; weak D call: TRBD2 (7 bases). Trimming cost V 0 bases and J 15 bases, with 15 bases left between them. The CDR3 consists of 13 residues. Germline-derived CDR1 and CDR2 are LGHNA and YNFKEQ. The CDR3 DNA reads as TGTGCCAGCAGCCAAGATGGGGGCGGGAGTCCGTTCTTC. Its translation: CASSQDGGGSPFF.

The chain recombines TRBV5-1 with TRBJ2-3; possibly TRBD1 or TRBD2 for D (5 bases each). In germline, CDR1 is SGHRS, CDR2 YFSETQ. The length of the CDR3 is 14 residues. Trimming removed 4 bases at V and 2 bases at J, with 11 bases between. The CDR3 bases are TGCGCCAGCAGCCCGGGACCAACCACAGATACGCAGTATTTT. Translating gives CASSPGPTTDTQYF.

The V call is TRBV3-1, the J call TRBJ2-3, with 8 bases matching TRBD2. CDR1 and CDR2 (germline): LGHDT, YNNKEL (reference sequence). Losses at the gene ends were 4 bases for V and 5 bases for J; bases not matched to a gene: 5. There are 14 residues in the CDR3. The CDR3 loop is CASSPLAGLDTQYF. Written as DNA, the CDR3 is TGTGCCAGCAGCCCATTAGCGGGGTTAGATACGCAGTATTTT.

This clonotype is a singleton in its sample. The chain has TRBV5-1 and TRBJ2-1; no clear D. Trimming took off 0 bases at V and 6 bases at J, with 13 bases between the two ends. The CDR3 spans 15 residues. CDR1 is SGHRS, CDR2 YFSETQ, per germline. The CDR3 here is CASSLADSLSNEQFF. The CDR3 nucleotides are TGCGCCAGCAGCTTGGCCGATAGCTTGAGCAATGAGCAGTTCTTC.

The chain employs TRBV30 and TRBJ1-3; D unclear. The CDR3 is made up of 12 amino acids. Germline assignment: CDR1 GTSNPN and CDR2 SVGIG (reference sequence). V lost 3 bases and J lost 3, with 6 bases in between. For the CDR3, the DNA is TGTGCCTGGAGGACGTATGGAAACACCATATATTTT. This gives the protein CAWRTYGNTIYF. The full variable domain, rest sourced from reference TRBV30 and TRBJ1-3, is SQTIHQWPATLVQPVGSPLSLECTVEGTSNPNLYWYRQAAGRGLQLLFYSVGIGQISSEVPQNLSASRPQDRQFILSSKKLLLSDSGFYLCAWRTYGNTIYFGEGSWLTVV.

The gene calls are TRBV10-3 and TRBJ2-5; D is possibly TRBD1 (5 bases). The CDR3 has 13 residues. The V gene lost 4 bases and the J gene lost 7 bases, with 13 bases spanning the gap. CDR1 ENHRY and CDR2 SYGVKD come from the germline V gene. Here the CDR3 reads CAISAPGLATQYF. CDR3 nucleotides: TGTGCCATCAGTGCTCCAGGGTTAGCGACCCAGTACTTC.

This clonotype came up once. V is TRBV5-4 and J is TRBJ2-2, with 8 nucleotides matching TRBD2. CDR3 length: 16 amino acids. CDR1 is SGHNT, CDR2 YYREEE, per germline (reference sequence). After removal of 5 bases from V and 6 bases from J, the junction contained 12 bases not matched to a gene. The CDR3 coding sequence is TGTGCCAGCAGTCGAGGTGGGCCGGGGGGGCCCGGGGAGCTGTTTTTT. This encodes CASSRGGPGGPGELFF.

The chain employs TRBV4-2 and TRBJ2-4; D gene ambiguous. CDR1 is LGHNA, CDR2 YNFKEQ, per germline. The CDR3 covers 16 residues. The V and J ends lost 5 bases and 0 bases respectively, with 14 bases between them. The CDR3 reads CASSSRSVEAKNIQYF. For the CDR3, the DNA is TGTGCCAGCAGCTCCCGGTCAGTAGAAGCCAAAAACATTCAGTACTTC.

CDR3 protein: CATSDVAGAWQNEQFF. CDR3 sequence (DNA): TGTGCCACCAGTGATGTAGCGGGAGCTTGGCAGAATGAGCAGTTCTTC. The rearrangement links TRBV24-1 to TRBJ2-1; the match to TRBD2 covers 9 bases. In germline, CDR1 is KGHDR, CDR2 SFDVKD. The CDR3 consists of 16 residues. Trimming removed 3 bases from V and 7 bases from J; junction bases left unmatched: 9.

V and J are TRBV29-1 and TRBJ2-7, with D unclear. The CDR3 covers 11 residues. CDR1 and CDR2 from the germline V gene are SQVTM and ANQGSEA. Trimming removed 6 bases from V and 0 bases from J, with 6 bases in between. The CDR3 is CSVLRSYEQYF. As DNA, the CDR3 is TGCAGCGTCTTACGCTCCTACGAGCAGTACTTC.

The V call is TRBV29-1, the J call TRBJ2-3; 9 bases agree with TRBD2. Germline loops: CDR1 SQVTM, CDR2 ANQGSEA. There are 16 residues in the CDR3. Germline trimming cut 0 bases from V and 0 bases from J; bases unmatched to any gene: 4. CDR3 sequence reads: CSVEDRAGGSTDTQYF. CDR3 nucleotide sequence: TGCAGCGTTGAAGATCGGGCGGGAGGGAGCACAGATACGCAGTATTTT.

The gene calls are TRBV19 and TRBJ1-2; 9 bases match TRBD1. V lost 5 bases to trimming and J lost 3 bases; unmatched junction nucleotides: 4. Per germline, CDR1 LNHDA and CDR2 SQIVND (reference sequence). The CDR3 extends over 14 amino acids. CDR3 sequence (DNA): TGTGCCAGTAGTCTCGGACAGGGGTACTATGGCTACACCTTC. This sequence encodes CASSLGQGYYGYTF.

V gene TRBV7-2 combines with J gene TRBJ2-6; a possible D gene is TRBD2 (6 bases). Germline CDR1 reads SGHTA; CDR2 reads FQGNSA. CDR3 length: 18 residues. V dropped 6 bases and J dropped 3 bases, with 21 bases sitting between them. The CDR3 here is CASRVEGRRRGGANVLTF. In nucleotides, the CDR3 is TGTGCCAGCAGGGTGGAGGGTCGGCGTAGAGGTGGGGCCAACGTCCTGACTTTC.

V is TRBV20-1 and J is TRBJ1-1; D call uncertain. The germline CDR1 and CDR2 sequences are DFQATT and SNEGSKA (reference sequence). The CDR3 loop spans 16 amino acids. The CDR3 nucleotides are TGCAGCCCCAGCGCCGGGAGTTTTTCATTTAATACTGAAGCTTTCTTT. Translation gives CSPSAGSFSFNTEAFF.

The chain recombines TRBV10-3 with TRBJ2-1; 11 nucleotides align to TRBD2. The germline CDR1 and CDR2 sequences are ENHRY and SYGVKD. V lost 2 bases to trimming and J lost 8 bases; unmatched junction nucleotides: 23. This CDR3 spans 21 amino acids. The DNA of the CDR3 is TGTGCCATCAGTGAGACCCTTGGAGTGGGGGCGACTAGCGGGATATTACATGAGCAGTTCTTC. Translating gives CAISETLGVGATSGILHEQFF.

The chain has TRBV5-4 and TRBJ2-6; unclear D gene. The CDR3 is 15 amino acids. The V end was cut by 4 bases, the J end by 0 bases, with 8 bases between. CDR1 SGHNT and CDR2 YYREEE come from the germline V gene (reference sequence). CDR3 residues: CASSQLSSGANVLTF. The CDR3 region has the DNA TGTGCCAGCAGCCAGCTTAGCTCTGGGGCCAACGTCCTGACTTTC.

The gene calls are TRBV3-1 and TRBJ1-6; D gene ambiguous. The ends were cut back, 3 bases at V and 5 bases at J, with 5 bases in the middle. The length of the CDR3 is 13 residues. Germline V CDR1 and CDR2: LGHDT, YNNKEL (reference sequence). CDR3 in amino acids: CASSQADNSPLHF. In nucleotides, the CDR3 is TGTGCCAGCAGCCAGGCCGATAATTCACCCCTCCACTTT.